This entry lists 32 T cell receptor beta chains sequenced from one sample in a study of OX40 agonist ivuxolimab in advanced cancers. The data were produced by immunoSEQ multiplex PCR, yet TCRdb's version contains in-frame clones alone and is incomplete. Of approximately 40,000 clones in the sample, around 88% were seen once. The sample in question was CD4+ or CD8+ T cells sorted from blood, obtained in a trial of the OX40 agonist ivuxolimab. These receptors came from an adult with an advanced solid tumor such as melanoma, head and neck, liver or kidney cancer.

This chain links TRBV5-1 with TRBJ2-1; 7 bases map to TRBD1. Trimming took 0 bases from V and 1 from J; bases not matched to a gene: 1. This CDR3 spans 15 amino acids. Germline values: CDR1 SGHRS, CDR2 YFSETQ. The CDR3 region is CASSLDRGSYNEQFF. In DNA, the CDR3 is TGCGCCAGCAGCTTGGACAGGGGTTCCTACAATGAGCAGTTCTTC.

This chain links TRBV7-3 with TRBJ2-7, with D possibly being TRBD2 (5 bases). The CDR3 runs 14 residues. V lost 2 bases and J lost 3, with 11 bases in between. Germline V lookup: CDR1 SGHTA, CDR2 FQGTGA. The DNA of the CDR3 is TGTGCCAGCAGCTTAGGGGTCGGAGGCTACGAGCAGTACTTC. Translation: CASSLGVGGYEQYF.

The chain is built from TRBV29-1 and TRBJ1-2; no clear D. The CDR3 has 13 residues. Trimming removed 0 bases from V and 0 bases from J, with 5 bases in between. The germline gives CDR1 SQVTM, CDR2 ANQGSEA. The CDR3 coding sequence is TGCAGCGTTGAAGATCGAACTAACTATGGCTACACCTTC. Its protein is CSVEDRTNYGYTF.

V gene TRBV28 combines with J gene TRBJ2-7; D is uncertain. The CDR3 is made up of 14 amino acids. Germline CDR1 reads MDHEN; CDR2 reads SYDVKM. The V and J ends lost 5 bases and 2 bases respectively, with 13 bases between them. CDR3 coding DNA: TGTGCCAGCAGTCTTGCGCAGTCGGCCTACGAGCAGTACTTC. Amino acids: CASSLAQSAYEQYF. Full variable domain (remainder filled in from reference TRBV28 and TRBJ2-7): DVKVTQSSRYLVKRTGEKVFLECVQDMDHENMFWYRQDPGLGLRLIYFSYDVKMKEKGDIPEGYSVSREKKERFSLILESASTNQTSMYLCASSLAQSAYEQYFGPGTRLTVT.

The V and J genes are TRBV7-8 and TRBJ2-3, with TRBD1 matching over 8 bases. The CDR3 runs 14 residues. Trimming took 5 bases from V and 3 from J; bases not matched to a gene: 4. Germline values: CDR1 SGHVS, CDR2 FQNEAQ. This chain's CDR3 is CASSPWTGTDTQYF. For the CDR3, the DNA is TGTGCCAGCAGCCCATGGACAGGGACAGATACGCAGTATTTT.

As regards this clone: Given a far larger clone just one base away, this is likely a sequencing read error. The gene calls are TRBV5-5 and TRBJ2-7; 7 positions agree with TRBD1. V trimming: 0 bases; J trimming: 0 bases; junction bases outside the gene matches: 6. Germline loops: CDR1 SGHKS, CDR2 YYEKEE (reference sequence). The CDR3 extends over 16 amino acids. The CDR3 region is CASSLDGQVISYEQYF. The CDR3 DNA sequence: TGTGCCAGCAGCTTGGACGGACAGGTGATCTCCTACGAGCAGTACTTC.

V is TRBV2 and J is TRBJ2-7; D gene unclear. CDR3 length equals 15 residues. With 6 bases removed from V and 4 bases from J, the gap between germline ends came to 19 bases. From germline, CDR1 is SNHLY and CDR2 FYNNEI. Here the CDR3 reads CASRTLSTSGYEQYF. CDR3 DNA sequence: TGTGCCAGCAGGACCCTATCGACCTCTGGGTACGAGCAGTACTTC.

The chain links TRBV7-9 to TRBJ1-4, with a tentative D call TRBD1 (5 bases). This CDR3 comprises 13 residues. V was pared by 5 bases and J by 13 bases, with 17 bases between. CDR1 is SEHNR and CDR2 is FQNEAQ in the germline V gene (reference sequence). The CDR3 protein is CASSLGWDAVLFF. For the CDR3, the DNA is TGTGCCAGCAGCCTAGGTTGGGACGCAGTACTGTTTTTT.

This chain connects TRBV27 to TRBJ2-7, with D possibly matching TRBD2 (5 bases). V lost 7 bases to trimming and J lost 3 bases, with 19 bases between them. This CDR3 region has 15 residues. Germline V gives CDR1 MNHEY, CDR2 SMNVEV (reference sequence). DNA of the CDR3: TGTGCCAGCAAGGCGATAGGGAGCGGCCACTACGAGCAGTACTTC. Protein sequence: CASKAIGSGHYEQYF.

The chain combines TRBV5-1 with TRBJ2-2, with D unresolved. The germline V and J ends were trimmed by 0 bases and 0 bases, with 12 bases remaining between them. Germline-derived CDR1 and CDR2 are SGHRS and YFSETQ. CDR3 length: 17 residues. The CDR3 DNA reads TGCGCCAGCAGCTTGGTCCCCGGACGCGCGAACACCGGGGAGCTGTTTTTT. Protein sequence: CASSLVPGRANTGELFF.

The rearrangement links TRBV11-2 to TRBJ2-5; 8 bases fit TRBD2. V was clipped by 0 bases and J by 5 bases; unmatched bases: 5. This CDR3 contains 15 residues. CDR1 and CDR2 from the germline V gene are SGHAT and FQNNGV. CDR3 sequence: CASSLEAGGSETQYF. The CDR3 DNA follows: TGTGCCAGCAGCTTAGAGGCGGGAGGAAGCGAGACCCAGTACTTC.

This chain connects TRBV6-5 to TRBJ2-5; TRBD2 agrees at 11 bases. The CDR3 contains 14 residues. With V trimmed by 5 bases and J by 3 bases, 2 bases remained unmatched. Germline CDR1 is MNHEY and CDR2 is SVGAGI. CDR3 region: CASSPTSGKETQYF. CDR3 in DNA: TGTGCCAGCAGTCCGACTAGCGGGAAAGAGACCCAGTACTTC.

The V call is TRBV12-5, the J call TRBJ1-2; D perhaps matches TRBD1 (6 bases). V was trimmed by 1 base and J by 8 bases, leaving 14 bases between them. The CDR3 totals 14 residues. CDR1 LGHNT and CDR2 FRNRAP come from the germline V gene. CDR3 DNA: TGTGCTAGTGGTTTGGCCGGGACACCTGACGGCTACACCTTC. Translated: CASGLAGTPDGYTF.

J is TRBJ2-7 and V is TRBV7-9, with unresolved D. Trimming pared 2 bases from V and 2 bases from J, leaving 4 bases between. Germline lookup yields CDR1 SEHNR and CDR2 FQNEAQ (reference sequence). The CDR3 runs to 12 residues. DNA for the CDR3: TGTGCCAGCAGCTTAAGCGCCTACGAGCAGTACTTC. Its protein product is CASSLSAYEQYF.

This chain links TRBV6-5 with TRBJ1-2; D may be TRBD1 (5 bases). The length of the CDR3 is 16 residues. Trimming took off 4 bases at V and 4 bases at J, with 19 bases between the two ends. Germline V gene data show CDR1 as MNHEY and CDR2 as SVGAGI. The CDR3 coding sequence is TGTGCCAGCAGTTCCCTTGCCCCCGGGACCATCTATGGCTACACCTTC. Translated, it gives CASSSLAPGTIYGYTF.

This rearrangement joins TRBV28 to TRBJ2-7; D is ambiguous. The CDR3 spans 15 residues. V was cut by 5 bases and J by 3 bases, with 17 bases left in between. Germline CDR1 and CDR2: MDHEN and SYDVKM. CDR3 protein: CASSPLTGTSYEQYF. DNA of the CDR3: TGTGCCAGCAGTCCATTGACTGGAACGAGCTACGAGCAGTACTTC.

The rearrangement joins TRBV27 to TRBJ1-6; a weak D match, TRBD1 (6 bases). This CDR3 comprises 15 residues. CDR1 and CDR2 (germline): MNHEY, SMNVEV (reference sequence). V gave up 4 bases and J gave up 8 bases, with 15 bases separating them. CDR3 sequence: CASSSHRERDSPLHF. Here the CDR3 DNA reads TGTGCCAGCAGTTCCCACAGGGAACGAGATTCACCCCTCCACTTT.

The V and J genes are TRBV7-3 and TRBJ2-1; D possibly corresponds to TRBD2 (5 bases). From germline, CDR1 is SGHTA and CDR2 FQGTGA. V lost 2 bases to trimming and J lost 10 bases, with 15 bases between them. The CDR3 loop spans 14 amino acids. The CDR3 bases are TGTGCCAGCAGCTTACGTTCCGGAGGCAAGGAGCAGTTCTTC. It encodes CASSLRSGGKEQFF.

This sequence joins TRBV19 and TRBJ1-5, with D tentatively TRBD1 (6 bases). Deletions cut 7 bases from V and 6 bases from J, with 22 bases between. The CDR3 is 16 residues long. The germline V gene encodes CDR1 LNHDA and CDR2 SQIVND (reference sequence). CDR3 protein: CASTPRAGASVQPQHF. As DNA, the CDR3 is TGTGCCAGTACCCCAAGGGCGGGGGCCTCGGTTCAGCCCCAGCATTTT.

This clone was detected once. This chain connects TRBV13 to TRBJ2-7, with D tentatively TRBD2 (6 bases). The CDR3 has 13 amino acids. The germline gives CDR1 PRHDT, CDR2 FYEKMQ (reference sequence). Trimming pared 8 bases from V and 0 bases from J, leaving 11 bases between. In nucleotides, the CDR3 is TGTGCCAGCGGGACTCCGAGCTCCTACGAGCAGTACTTC. Protein product: CASGTPSSYEQYF.

The gene calls are TRBV7-9 and TRBJ2-5; 9 bases match TRBD1. J was trimmed by 2 bases and V by 5 bases; bases with no gene match: 3. CDR1 is SEHNR and CDR2 is FQNEAQ in the germline V gene (reference sequence). This CDR3 comprises 14 residues. CDR3 amino acids: CASSTGQGQETQYF. In nucleotides, the CDR3 is TGTGCCAGCAGCACCGGACAGGGGCAAGAGACCCAGTACTTC.

The chain has TRBV28 and TRBJ2-1; 7 bases line up with TRBD2. Trimming at V came to 10 bases and at J to 4 bases, leaving 4 bases not matched to a gene. There are 12 residues in the CDR3. CDR1 and CDR2 from the germline V gene are MDHEN and SYDVKM. The CDR3, as DNA: TGTGCCACACAGCGGGAATACAATGAGCAGTTCTTC. It codes for CATQREYNEQFF.

The chain joins TRBV7-6 to TRBJ1-3; D remains unclear. Germline CDR1 and CDR2: SGHVS and FNYEAQ. The V gene lost 6 bases and the J gene lost 0 bases, with 6 bases spanning the gap. This CDR3 is 13 amino acids long. The CDR3 coding sequence is TGTGCCAGCAGTTTGGGCTCTGGAAACACCATATATTTT. Protein sequence: CASSLGSGNTIYF.

The chain uses TRBV9 and TRBJ2-7, with TRBD2 identical over 7 bases. The germline V gene encodes CDR1 SGDLS and CDR2 YYNGEE. V lost 0 bases and J lost 7; bases outside the gene matches: 10. The CDR3 is 15 residues long. Written as DNA, the CDR3 is TGTGCCAGCAGCGTAGGAGCTAGCGGCCGGGAAGAGCAGTACTTC. Translating it yields CASSVGASGREEQYF.

This chain uses TRBV15 with TRBJ2-7; weak D call: TRBD2 (6 bases). This CDR3 contains 13 residues. Germline assignment: CDR1 LNHNV and CDR2 YYDKDF (reference sequence). With 5 bases removed from V and 6 bases from J, the gap between germline ends came to 14 bases. Here the CDR3 DNA reads TGTGCCACCAGCTTCGGGACTCCATCCGAGCAGTACTTC. It specifies CATSFGTPSEQYF.

The gene calls are TRBV12-5 and TRBJ2-3; possible D gene TRBD2, 6 bases. From germline, CDR1 is LGHNT and CDR2 FRNRAP. V gave up 2 bases and J gave up 7 bases, with 16 bases separating them. This CDR3 has 15 amino acids. The CDR3 DNA reads TGTGCTAGTGGTTTGAGACGGGAGCGGATAAATACGCAGTATTTT. Its protein is CASGLRRERINTQYF.

The chain is built from TRBV27 and TRBJ1-5; tentative D call: TRBD1 (6 bases). Germline-derived CDR1 and CDR2 are MNHEY and SMNVEV (reference sequence). The V and J ends lost 0 bases and 10 bases respectively, with 22 bases between them. The CDR3 contains 17 residues. Written as DNA, the CDR3 is TGTGCCAGCAGTTTATCTGGTCTCGCCGCAGGTGGGGGCCCCCAGCATTTT. Translating it yields CASSLSGLAAGGGPQHF.

V and J are TRBV4-2 and TRBJ1-5, with TRBD1 matching over 8 bases. CDR1 is LGHNA, CDR2 YNFKEQ, per germline. The CDR3 loop spans 15 amino acids. Germline trimming cut 1 base from V and 4 bases from J; bases unmatched to any gene: 3. In DNA, the CDR3 is TGTGCCAGCAGCCAAGCGACAGGGGAAAATCAGCCCCAGCATTTT. Residues: CASSQATGENQPQHF.

The gene calls are TRBV9 and TRBJ2-5; 11 bases agree with TRBD2. Germline CDR1 reads SGDLS; CDR2 reads YYNGEE. The V gene end was trimmed by 4 bases and the J gene end by 2 bases; junction bases not matched to a gene: 4. The CDR3 consists of 15 residues. CDR3 DNA: TGTGCCAGCAGCCCCCTAGCGGGAGGACAAGAGACCCAGTACTTC. Its protein product is CASSPLAGGQETQYF.

The chain employs TRBV4-1 and TRBJ2-7, with TRBD2 matching over 13 bases. The V gene's germline CDR1 is MGHRA and CDR2 YSYEKL. The V and J ends lost 5 bases and 5 bases, in that order; junction bases with no gene match: 3. The CDR3 covers 14 residues. The CDR3 loop is CASSATSGRDEQYF. CDR3 DNA sequence: TGCGCCAGCAGCGCTACTAGCGGGAGGGACGAGCAGTACTTC.

V gene TRBV7-9 combines with J gene TRBJ2-7; D gene unclear. Germline V lookup: CDR1 SEHNR, CDR2 FQNEAQ (reference sequence). The CDR3 contains 14 residues. The V end was cut by 0 bases, the J end by 3 bases, with 9 bases between. The CDR3 sequence: CASSLAGPLYEQYF. The CDR3 bases are TGTGCCAGCAGCTTAGCGGGCCCCCTCTACGAGCAGTACTTC.

The chain uses TRBV27 and TRBJ2-7; perhaps D is TRBD1 or TRBD2 (7 bases each). Germline V CDR1 and CDR2: MNHEY, SMNVEV (reference sequence). This CDR3 contains 15 residues. Trimming took 5 bases from V and 3 from J, leaving 17 bases between them. This CDR3 reads CASSPGGLADYEQYF. The CDR3 bases are TGTGCCAGCAGTCCAGGGGGGCTAGCGGACTACGAGCAGTACTTC.